These 15 T cell receptor beta chains came from one sample sequenced in a study of T-cell reconstitution after alpha-beta-depleted transplantation in children. The TCRbeta library was prepared with unique molecular identifiers. Each CDR3 protein gets one entry after TCRdb re-called the PCR reads with MiXCR. The repertoire holds almost 500,000 distinct CDR3 sequences, with about 10% as singletons. Source: PBMCs, taken before TCRalphabeta/CD19-depleted stem cell transplant. The origin of the receptors is a child aged 2 to 10 with inherited bone marrow failure, due to receive a stem cell transplant.

This clonotype was counted at least ten times. V gene TRBV28 combines with J gene TRBJ2-5, with 7 nucleotides matching TRBD1. The V gene end was trimmed by 6 bases and the J gene end by 2 bases; junction bases not matched to a gene: 6. The CDR3 is 14 amino acids. The germline gives CDR1 MDHEN, CDR2 SYDVKM. CDR3 DNA sequence: TGTGCCAGCAGGATCTCGGACAGGCAAGAGACCCAGTACTTC. Residues: CASRISDRQETQYF.

This clonotype was detected ten times or more. The chain joins TRBV30 to TRBJ2-7; no definite D call. Trimming pared 1 base from V and 0 bases from J, leaving 7 bases between. This CDR3 is built from 13 residues. Looked up from germline, CDR1 is GTSNPN and CDR2 is SVGIG (reference sequence). The CDR3 here is CAWSAGDSYEQYF. CDR3 bases: TGTGCCTGGAGTGCCGGCGACTCCTACGAGCAGTACTTC.

This clonotype occurred many times. This chain uses TRBV7-9 with TRBJ2-1; possibly TRBD1 or TRBD2 for D (5 bases each). The CDR3 length is 16 residues. The germline V and J ends were trimmed by 7 bases and 2 bases, with 18 bases remaining between them. CDR1 SEHNR and CDR2 FQNEAQ come from the germline V gene (reference sequence). CDR3 region: CASTRESGPTYNEQFF. Here the CDR3 DNA reads TGTGCCAGCACCAGGGAGAGCGGACCGACCTACAATGAGCAGTTCTTC.

This clonotype was counted ten times or more. The chain links TRBV27 to TRBJ1-5; no firm D call. Germline V gene sequence: CDR1 MNHEY, CDR2 SMNVEV (reference sequence). The CDR3 contains 13 residues. The germline V and J ends were trimmed by 2 bases and 7 bases, with 9 bases remaining between them. The CDR3, as DNA: TGTGCCAGCAGTTTAGGGGTGCAACAGCCCCAGCATTTT. Its protein is CASSLGVQQPQHF.

Ten or more counts support this clonotype. The CDR3 sequence is CASGLVRPEGDTGELFF. CDR3 nucleotide sequence: TGTGCTAGTGGTTTGGTCAGGCCGGAAGGGGACACCGGGGAGCTGTTTTTT. The V and J genes are TRBV12-5 and TRBJ2-2, with D tentatively TRBD1 (5 bases). CDR3 length: 17 amino acids. Germline V lookup: CDR1 LGHNT, CDR2 FRNRAP. V lost 0 bases to trimming and J lost 3 bases, with 14 bases between them. Supplemented by reference TRBV12-5 and TRBJ2-2, the full variable domain reads DARVTQTPRHKVTEMGQEVTMRCQPILGHNTVFWYRQTMMQGLELLAYFRNRAPLDDSGMPKDRFSAEMPDATLATLKIQPSEPRDSAVYFCASGLVRPEGDTGELFFGEGSRLTVL.

The table lists this clonotype with many counts. V and J are TRBV27 and TRBJ2-2; maybe TRBD2 (6 bases). Germline V gene data show CDR1 as MNHEY and CDR2 as SMNVEV (reference sequence). This CDR3 has 18 amino acids. Trimming removed 6 bases from V and 5 bases from J, with 25 bases in between. This chain's CDR3 is CASSPSDLLGELTGELFF. The CDR3 DNA sequence: TGTGCCAGCAGCCCTAGCGACTTACTAGGGGAGCTGACCGGGGAGCTGTTTTTT.

This clonotype was detected many times. This rearrangement joins TRBV7-2 to TRBJ2-3; possible D gene TRBD1, 8 bases. The V gene's germline CDR1 is SGHTA and CDR2 FQGNSA. The CDR3 extends over 14 amino acids. Trimming took off 2 bases at V and 7 bases at J, with 13 bases between the two ends. CDR3 in DNA: TGTGCCAGCAGCTTACGGGGGGACAGGTATACGCAGTATTTT. Translating it yields CASSLRGDRYTQYF.

In the case of this clonotype: A clone one base away is much larger, so this may be a read error. The V gene is TRBV29-1, the J gene TRBJ2-1; D may be TRBD1 or TRBD2 (5 bases each). Trimming stripped 4 bases from V and 5 bases from J, with 12 bases between. Germline V lookup: CDR1 SQVTM, CDR2 ANQGSEA. The CDR3 has 13 amino acids. CDR3 nucleotide sequence: TGCAGCGTTGTCGGGGACCGCGACAATGAGCAGTTCTTC. Translated, it gives CSVVGDRDNEQFF.

This clonotype was detected only a few times. This chain links TRBV10-3 with TRBJ2-1; TRBD2 aligns across 11 bases. CDR1 and CDR2 (germline): ENHRY, SYGVKD. The CDR3 is made up of 16 amino acids. The V and J ends lost 2 bases and 5 bases, in that order; junction bases with no gene match: 5. The CDR3 bases are TGTGCCATCAGTGAGGGGGTAGCGGGAGGGAACAATGAGCAGTTCTTC. Its protein is CAISEGVAGGNNEQFF.

This clonotype was seen many times. This rearrangement joins TRBV7-2 to TRBJ1-3; D remains ambiguous. CDR1 is SGHTA, CDR2 FQGNSA, per germline. The CDR3 consists of 15 residues. The ends were cut back, 5 bases at V and 0 bases at J, with 11 bases in the middle. CDR3 amino acids: CASSRYGGSGNTIYF. CDR3 coding DNA: TGTGCCAGCAGCCGATACGGTGGCTCTGGAAACACCATATATTTT.

This clonotype was recorded a few times. V is TRBV20-1 and J is TRBJ1-1; TRBD1 agrees at 8 bases. Germline assignment: CDR1 DFQATT and CDR2 SNEGSKA (reference sequence). The V gene end was trimmed by 0 bases and the J gene end by 0 bases; junction bases not matched to a gene: 15. The CDR3 covers 19 residues. As DNA, the CDR3 is TGCAGTGCTAGAGATCTTGGGGTTGACAGGGGCAACATGAACACTGAAGCTTTCTTT. Protein sequence: CSARDLGVDRGNMNTEAFF.

This clonotype was observed a few times. This sequence joins TRBV7-2 and TRBJ1-4, with 7 positions matching TRBD1. V lost 1 base, J lost 3 bases, and 8 bases stayed unmatched. Germline loops: CDR1 SGHTA, CDR2 FQGNSA. This CDR3 is built from 17 residues. The CDR3 sequence: CASSLVGQAHANEKLFF. The CDR3 DNA is TGTGCCAGCAGCTTAGTTGGACAGGCCCATGCTAATGAAAAACTGTTTTTT.

This clonotype was observed at least ten times. The CDR3: CASVPGQGVYEQYF. In nucleotides, the CDR3 is TGTGCCAGCGTTCCGGGACAGGGTGTTTACGAGCAGTACTTC. The chain carries TRBV11-2 and TRBJ2-7; the match to TRBD1 covers 9 bases. This CDR3 comprises 14 residues. Germline V gene data show CDR1 as SGHAT and CDR2 as FQNNGV. V was pared by 8 bases and J by 4 bases, with 9 bases of the junction left unmatched. Combining the CDR3 with reference TRBV11-2 and TRBJ2-7 gives the whole variable domain EAGVAQSPRYKIIEKRQSVAFWCNPISGHATLYWYQQILGQGPKLLIQFQNNGVVDDSQLPKDRFSAERLKGVDSTLKIQPAKLEDSAVYLCASVPGQGVYEQYFGPGTRLTVT.

The genes are TRBV2 and TRBJ2-7, with a possible D match to TRBD1 (7 bases). V dropped 6 bases and J dropped 0 bases, with 30 bases sitting between them. CDR1 and CDR2 (germline): SNHLY, FYNNEI. The CDR3 has 20 amino acids. The CDR3: CASSAGQLLTSTLTSYEQYF. Here the CDR3 DNA reads TGTGCCAGCAGCGCGGGACAGCTCCTGACTAGTACCTTAACCTCCTACGAGCAGTACTTC.

This clonotype was counted a few times. V and J are TRBV29-1 and TRBJ2-7; no reliable D call. The V end lost 4 bases, the J end lost 1 base, and 8 bases lay between the germline ends. Germline assignment: CDR1 SQVTM and CDR2 ANQGSEA. The CDR3 has 12 amino acids. The CDR3, as DNA: TGCAGCGTTGGGGGTTGGTCCTACGAGCAGTACTTC. Amino acid sequence: CSVGGWSYEQYF.